This TCR beta chain was observed in a study of blood T cell repertoires in COVID-19. Clones were read by immunoSEQ multiplex PCR, and TCRdb kept only the in-frame ones, dropping some. This table holds about 350,000 clones, roughly 90% found once. The CDR3 contains 13 residues. Germline-derived CDR1 and CDR2 are SGHTA and FQGTGA. V shed 5 bases and J 14 bases; nucleotides not matched to a gene: 11. The TCR sequence derives from a woman under 40 who had been exposed to COVID-19. The source material was PBMCs or T cells enriched from blood (not recorded which). The rearrangement uses TRBV7-3 and TRBJ2-1; 8 bases agree with TRBD1. For the CDR3, the DNA is TGTGCCAGCAGCAAGGAAGGGACAGGAGCGGAGTTCTTC. Encoded protein: CASSKEGTGAEFF. Combining the CDR3 with reference TRBV7-3 and TRBJ2-1 gives the whole variable domain GAGVSQTPSNKVTEKGKYVELRCDPISGHTALYWYRQSLGQGPEFLIYFQGTGAADDSGLPNDRFFAVRPEGSVSTLKIQRTERGDSAVYLCASSKEGTGAEFFGPGTRLTVL.